This T cell receptor (beta chain) emerged from a study of T cells in pancreatic ductal adenocarcinoma. Sequencing used immunoSEQ multiplex PCR; TCRdb keeps in-frame clones, though not all of them. The data contain 25,000 to 35,000 clones, over 85% of them singletons. Surgery without prior neoadjuvant therapy was the treatment of the selected pancreatic ductal adenocarcinoma patients. Concerning this clone: Its matching antigen is unknown.

The study, taken as a whole, reports: The resected pancreatic cancer cohort was biased toward the minority with early-stage disease.

Germline CDR1 is MDHEN and CDR2 is SYDVKM. The CDR3 loop spans 14 amino acids. J was trimmed by 2 bases and V by 1 base; bases with no gene match: 1. The chain employs TRBV28 and TRBJ2-7; 8 bases line up with TRBD1. The sample comprised PBMCs. The receptor's source is a human donor with pancreatic ductal adenocarcinoma. The CDR3 sequence is CASSLLTGAYEQYF. DNA for the CDR3: TGTGCCAGCAGTTTATTGACAGGGGCCTACGAGCAGTACTTC.